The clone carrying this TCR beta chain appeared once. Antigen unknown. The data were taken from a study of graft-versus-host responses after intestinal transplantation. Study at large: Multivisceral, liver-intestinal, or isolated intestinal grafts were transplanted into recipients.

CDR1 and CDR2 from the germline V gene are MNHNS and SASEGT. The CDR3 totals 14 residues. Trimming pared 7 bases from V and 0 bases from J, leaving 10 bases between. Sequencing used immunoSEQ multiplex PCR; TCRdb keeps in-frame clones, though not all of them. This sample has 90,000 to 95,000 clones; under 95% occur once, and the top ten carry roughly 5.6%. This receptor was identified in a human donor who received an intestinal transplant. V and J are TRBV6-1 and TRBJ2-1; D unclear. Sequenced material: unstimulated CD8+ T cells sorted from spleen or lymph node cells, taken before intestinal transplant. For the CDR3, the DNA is TGTGCCAGCACCCTAAGGAGCTCCTACAATGAGCAGTTCTTC. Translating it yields CASTLRSSYNEQFF.